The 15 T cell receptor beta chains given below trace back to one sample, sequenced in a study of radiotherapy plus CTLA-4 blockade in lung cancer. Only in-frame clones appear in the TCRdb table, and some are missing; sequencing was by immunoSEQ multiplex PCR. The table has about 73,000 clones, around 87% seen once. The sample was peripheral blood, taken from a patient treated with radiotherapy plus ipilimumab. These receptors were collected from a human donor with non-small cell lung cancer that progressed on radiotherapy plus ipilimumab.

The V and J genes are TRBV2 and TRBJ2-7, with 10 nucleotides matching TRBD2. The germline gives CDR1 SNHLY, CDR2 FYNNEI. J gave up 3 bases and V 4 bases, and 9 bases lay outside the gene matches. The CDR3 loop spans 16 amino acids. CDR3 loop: CASSGASGSPIYEQYV. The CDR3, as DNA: TGTGCCAGCAGTGGCGCTAGCGGGAGCCCCATCTACGAGCAGTACGTC.

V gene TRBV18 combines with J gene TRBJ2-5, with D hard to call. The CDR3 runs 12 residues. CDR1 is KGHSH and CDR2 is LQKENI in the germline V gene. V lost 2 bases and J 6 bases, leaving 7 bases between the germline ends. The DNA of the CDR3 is TGTGCCAGCTCACCAGGGCAGAAGACCCAGTACTTC. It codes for CASSPGQKTQYF.

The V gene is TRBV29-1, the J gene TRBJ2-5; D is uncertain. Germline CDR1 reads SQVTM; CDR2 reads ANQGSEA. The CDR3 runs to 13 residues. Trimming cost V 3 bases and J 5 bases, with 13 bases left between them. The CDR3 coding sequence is TGCAGCGTTGATAGTATCCCTGGCGAGACCCAGTACTTC. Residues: CSVDSIPGETQYF.

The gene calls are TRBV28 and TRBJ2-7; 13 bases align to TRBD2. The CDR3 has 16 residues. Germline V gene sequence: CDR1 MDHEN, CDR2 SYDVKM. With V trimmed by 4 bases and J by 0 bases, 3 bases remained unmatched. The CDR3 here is CASSSRTSGSSYEQYF. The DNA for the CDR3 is TGTGCCAGCAGTTCTCGGACTAGCGGGAGCTCCTACGAGCAGTACTTC.

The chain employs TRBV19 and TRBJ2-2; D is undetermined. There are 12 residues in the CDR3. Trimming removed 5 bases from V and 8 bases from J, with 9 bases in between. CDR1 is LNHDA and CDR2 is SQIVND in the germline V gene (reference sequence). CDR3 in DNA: TGTGCCAGTAGTCCATTGGGGGGGGAGCTGTTTTTT. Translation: CASSPLGGELFF.

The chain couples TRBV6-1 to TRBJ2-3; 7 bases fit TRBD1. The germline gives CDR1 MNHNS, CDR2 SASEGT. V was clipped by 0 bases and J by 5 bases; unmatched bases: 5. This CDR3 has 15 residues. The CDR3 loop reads CASSEARGGGDTQYF. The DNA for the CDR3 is TGTGCCAGCAGTGAAGCGCGAGGGGGCGGAGATACGCAGTATTTT.

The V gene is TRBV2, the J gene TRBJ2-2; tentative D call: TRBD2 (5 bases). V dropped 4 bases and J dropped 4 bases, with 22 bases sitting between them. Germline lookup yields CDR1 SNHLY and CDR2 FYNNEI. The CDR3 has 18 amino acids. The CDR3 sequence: CASSVRTSVGVLTGELFF. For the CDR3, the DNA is TGTGCCAGCAGTGTGCGGACTTCAGTCGGGGTTCTCACCGGGGAGCTGTTTTTT.

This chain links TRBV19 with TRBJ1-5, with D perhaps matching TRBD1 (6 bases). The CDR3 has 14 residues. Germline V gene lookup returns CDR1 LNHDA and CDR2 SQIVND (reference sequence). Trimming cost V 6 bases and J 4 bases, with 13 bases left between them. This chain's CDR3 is CASSPGTTNQPQHF. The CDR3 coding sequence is TGTGCCAGTAGCCCCGGGACAACAAATCAGCCCCAGCATTTT.

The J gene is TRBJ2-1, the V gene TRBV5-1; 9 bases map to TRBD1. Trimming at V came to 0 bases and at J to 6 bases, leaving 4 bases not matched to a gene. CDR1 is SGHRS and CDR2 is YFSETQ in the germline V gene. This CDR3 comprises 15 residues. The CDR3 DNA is TGCGCCAGCAGCTTGGCCGGGACAGGGACCAATGAGCAGTTCTTC. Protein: CASSLAGTGTNEQFF.

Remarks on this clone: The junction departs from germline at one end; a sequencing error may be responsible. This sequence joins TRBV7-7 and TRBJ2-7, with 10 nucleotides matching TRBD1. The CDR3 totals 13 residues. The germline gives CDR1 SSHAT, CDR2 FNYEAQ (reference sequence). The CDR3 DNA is TGTGCTAGCAGCAGGGACAGGGGAGGGGAGCAGTACTTC. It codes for CASSRDRGGEQYF. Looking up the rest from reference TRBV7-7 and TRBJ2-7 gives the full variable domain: GAGVSQSPRYKVTKRGQDVTLRCDPISSHATLYWYQQALGQGPEFLTYFNYEAQPDKSGLPSDRFSAERPEGSISTLTIQRTEQRDSAMYRCASSRDRGGEQYFGPGTRLTVT.

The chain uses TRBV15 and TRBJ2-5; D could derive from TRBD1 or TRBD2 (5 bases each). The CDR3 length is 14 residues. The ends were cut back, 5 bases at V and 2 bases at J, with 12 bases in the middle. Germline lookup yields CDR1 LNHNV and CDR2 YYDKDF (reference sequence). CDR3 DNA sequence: TGTGCCACCAGCGGCCGGGACCTACAAGAGACCCAGTACTTC. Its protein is CATSGRDLQETQYF.

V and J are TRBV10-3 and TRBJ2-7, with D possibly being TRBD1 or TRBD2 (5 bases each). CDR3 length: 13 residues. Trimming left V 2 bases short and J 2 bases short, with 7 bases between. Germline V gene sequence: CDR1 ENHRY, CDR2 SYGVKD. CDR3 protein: CAISERGAYEQYF. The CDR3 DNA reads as TGTGCCATCAGTGAGAGGGGAGCCTACGAGCAGTACTTC.

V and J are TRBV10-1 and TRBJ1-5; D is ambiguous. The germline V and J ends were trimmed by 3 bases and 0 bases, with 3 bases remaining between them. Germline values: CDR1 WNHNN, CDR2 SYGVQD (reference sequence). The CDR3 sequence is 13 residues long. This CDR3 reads CASSDSSNQPQHF. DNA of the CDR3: TGCGCCAGCAGTGACTCTAGCAATCAGCCCCAGCATTTT.

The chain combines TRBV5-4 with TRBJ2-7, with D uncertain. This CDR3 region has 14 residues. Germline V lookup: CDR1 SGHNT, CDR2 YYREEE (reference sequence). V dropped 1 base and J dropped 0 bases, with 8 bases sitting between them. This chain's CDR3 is CASSLKSVSYEQYF. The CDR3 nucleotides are TGTGCCAGCAGCTTGAAGAGTGTCTCCTACGAGCAGTACTTC. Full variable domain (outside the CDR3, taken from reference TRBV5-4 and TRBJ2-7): ETGVTQSPTHLIKTRGQQVTLRCSSQSGHNTVSWYQQALGQGPQFIFQYYREEENGRGNFPPRFSGLQFPNYSSELNVNALELDDSALYLCASSLKSVSYEQYFGPGTRLTVT.

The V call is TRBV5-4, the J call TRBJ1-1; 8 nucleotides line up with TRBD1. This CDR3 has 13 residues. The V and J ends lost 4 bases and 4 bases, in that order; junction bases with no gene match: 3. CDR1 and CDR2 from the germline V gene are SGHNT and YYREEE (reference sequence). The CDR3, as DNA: TGTGCCAGCAGCATAGACAGGGGCACTGAAGCTTTCTTT. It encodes CASSIDRGTEAFF.